These 21 T cell receptor beta chains share one sample of origin, sequenced in a study of blood T cell repertoires in COVID-19. Here immunoSEQ multiplex PCR was the method, and the copy in TCRdb shows in-frame clones only, minus some. The sample carries 200,000 to 250,000 clones, 80% to 90% recorded once. Sequenced input: peripheral blood. These receptors all come from a woman aged 45 to 65 with active or convalescent COVID-19.

A few counts support this clone. At the DNA level, this CDR3 is encoded by other sequences in the same sample as well. The V gene is TRBV9, the J gene TRBJ2-7, with TRBD2 identical over 7 bases. V dropped 0 bases and J dropped 3; count of bases not matched to a gene: 3. This CDR3 is 14 amino acids long. Germline V gene lookup returns CDR1 SGDLS and CDR2 YYNGEE. The CDR3 loop is CASSVAGRDYEQYF. The CDR3 DNA reads as TGTGCCAGCAGCGTAGCGGGGAGGGACTACGAGCAGTACTTC.

The CDR3 DNA sequence: TGTGCCAGCAGCAGACTAAGGGCAACTAATGAAAAACTGTTTTTT. Translation gives CASSRLRATNEKLFF. This chain connects TRBV5-6 to TRBJ1-4; D is undetermined. This CDR3 region has 15 residues. The V gene's germline CDR1 is SGHDT and CDR2 YYEEEE. V was cut by 4 bases and J by 0 bases, with 10 bases left in between.

This chain links TRBV14 with TRBJ2-5, with 14 bases matching TRBD2. The CDR3 is 15 amino acids. V dropped 6 bases and J dropped 4; count of bases not matched to a gene: 4. The germline CDR1 and CDR2 sequences are SGHDN and FVKESK. The CDR3 loop reads CASSPTSGRAETQYF. DNA of the CDR3: TGTGCCAGCAGTCCGACTAGCGGGAGGGCAGAGACCCAGTACTTC.

CDR3 protein: CASSLDGTVAGYTF. The DNA of the CDR3 is TGTGCCAGCTCACTGGATGGGACAGTAGCTGGCTACACCTTC. This chain joins TRBV18 and TRBJ1-2; 7 nucleotides align to TRBD1. The J segment lost 7 bases and the V segment lost 4 bases, leaving 9 bases of the junction unmatched. The CDR3 extends over 14 amino acids. Germline CDR1 and CDR2: KGHSH and LQKENI.

V is TRBV7-9 and J is TRBJ2-5, with TRBD1 matching 11 bases. Germline assignment: CDR1 SEHNR and CDR2 FQNEAQ (reference sequence). V lost 5 bases and J lost 2; bases outside the gene matches: 4. The CDR3 loop spans 15 amino acids. The CDR3 bases are TGTGCCAGCAGCGCGGGGACAGGGGGTCAAGAGACCCAGTACTTC. Its protein is CASSAGTGGQETQYF.

The V call is TRBV9, the J call TRBJ2-3; 10 bases are shared with TRBD2. Germline loops: CDR1 SGDLS, CDR2 YYNGEE. The CDR3 is 15 amino acids. V trimming: 5 bases; J trimming: 0 bases; junction bases outside the gene matches: 3. The CDR3 loop is CASSGLAASTDTQYF. CDR3 DNA: TGTGCCAGCAGTGGACTAGCGGCTAGCACAGATACGCAGTATTTT.

This clone was recorded only once. The chain combines TRBV19 with TRBJ1-1; D possibly corresponds to TRBD1 (6 bases). Germline-derived CDR1 and CDR2 are LNHDA and SQIVND (reference sequence). This CDR3 has 16 residues. V was cut by 4 bases and J by 0 bases, with 15 bases left in between. The CDR3 here is CASSRSWTAMNTEAFF. Written as DNA, the CDR3 is TGTGCCAGTAGTAGATCCTGGACAGCGATGAACACTGAAGCTTTCTTT.

This clone showed up just once. The chain employs TRBV10-1 and TRBJ2-3; 14 nucleotides line up with TRBD2. CDR3 length: 17 residues. Germline V lookup: CDR1 WNHNN, CDR2 SYGVQD (reference sequence). Trimming cost V 6 bases and J 0 bases; bases outside gene matches: 5. DNA for the CDR3: TGCGCCAGCAGGGCCGGGACTAGCGGGGGTAGCACAGATACGCAGTATTTT. The encoded protein is CASRAGTSGGSTDTQYF.

This clone is a singleton in its sample. The chain links TRBV18 to TRBJ1-6; no firm D call. Trimming took 4 bases from V and 5 from J, leaving 9 bases between them. This CDR3 has 14 amino acids. Germline assignment: CDR1 KGHSH and CDR2 LQKENI. CDR3 amino acids: CASSRGVDNSPLHF. Here the CDR3 DNA reads TGTGCCAGCTCACGCGGGGTCGATAATTCACCCCTCCACTTT.

The V gene is TRBV10-3, the J gene TRBJ1-5, with a possible D match to TRBD1 (6 bases). V was pared by 10 bases and J by 1 base, with 11 bases between. This CDR3 is 13 amino acids long. CDR1 and CDR2 from the germline V gene are ENHRY and SYGVKD. The CDR3 loop reads CATGDRSNQPQHF. DNA for the CDR3: TGTGCCACTGGTGACAGGAGCAATCAGCCCCAGCATTTT.

J is TRBJ2-1 and V is TRBV5-1; 11 bases are shared with TRBD2. CDR1 is SGHRS and CDR2 is YFSETQ in the germline V gene. The CDR3 runs 16 residues. Germline trimming cut 4 bases from V and 1 base from J; bases unmatched to any gene: 4. Here the CDR3 reads CASSPRLAGSYNEQFF. In DNA form, the CDR3 reads TGCGCCAGCAGCCCTAGACTAGCGGGGTCCTACAATGAGCAGTTCTTC.

The chain joins TRBV5-5 to TRBJ1-6; D unresolved. The CDR3 sequence is 14 residues long. Germline CDR1 is SGHKS and CDR2 is YYEKEE (reference sequence). V was pared by 3 bases and J by 7 bases, with 11 bases between. In DNA form, the CDR3 reads TGTGCCAGCAGCTCCTATAGAGGGAATTCACCCCTCCACTTT. Translated: CASSSYRGNSPLHF.

This rearrangement joins TRBV20-1 to TRBJ1-2; no firm D call. CDR1 DFQATT and CDR2 SNEGSKA come from the germline V gene (reference sequence). Trimming took 3 bases from V and 4 from J, leaving 6 bases between them. The CDR3 is 11 amino acids. The CDR3 nucleotides read TGCAGTGCTAGGAACACCTATGGCTACACCTTC. Its protein product is CSARNTYGYTF.

The rearrangement joins TRBV10-3 to TRBJ2-3; 8 bases agree with TRBD2. Per the germline V gene, CDR1 is ENHRY and CDR2 is SYGVKD. CDR3 length: 14 amino acids. V lost 2 bases to trimming and J lost 5 bases; unmatched junction nucleotides: 3. CDR3 sequence (DNA): TGTGCCATCAGTGAGGGCCTAGCGGGAGATACGCAGTATTTT. It is translated as CAISEGLAGDTQYF.

The CDR3 DNA reads as TGTGCCAGCAGCCAAGAAATTGGGGACAGGGGGTCTGGGGCCAACGTCCTGACTTTC. It is translated as CASSQEIGDRGSGANVLTF. The rearrangement joins TRBV4-2 to TRBJ2-6; TRBD1 agrees at 11 bases. V was pared by 0 bases and J by 1 base, with 5 bases of the junction left unmatched. There are 19 residues in the CDR3. The germline V gene has CDR1 LGHNA and CDR2 YNFKEQ.

This chain links TRBV18 with TRBJ2-1; 8 bases fit TRBD1. CDR3 size: 16 residues. Germline CDR1 and CDR2: KGHSH and LQKENI. J gave up 4 bases and V 2 bases, and 7 bases lay outside the gene matches. The chain's CDR3 is CASSPWPRGLYNEQFF. The CDR3 bases are TGTGCCAGCTCACCATGGCCCAGGGGGCTTTACAATGAGCAGTTCTTC.

The chain has TRBV27 and TRBJ2-2, with 11 bases that match TRBD2. In germline, CDR1 is MNHEY, CDR2 SMNVEV (reference sequence). The CDR3 extends over 16 amino acids. V was pared by 5 bases and J by 4 bases, with 6 bases of the junction left unmatched. The CDR3 spells CASSPLAGVGTGELFF. In DNA, the CDR3 is TGTGCCAGCAGTCCACTAGCGGGAGTGGGCACCGGGGAGCTGTTTTTT.

The J gene is TRBJ2-2, the V gene TRBV4-1; 8 positions match TRBD1. V was clipped by 4 bases and J by 3 bases; unmatched bases: 10. Per germline, CDR1 MGHRA and CDR2 YSYEKL. This CDR3 region has 17 residues. CDR3 loop: CASSPLGRGLDTGELFF. Written as DNA, the CDR3 is TGCGCCAGCAGCCCCCTGGGCAGGGGGCTTGACACCGGGGAGCTGTTTTTT.

The chain combines TRBV7-9 with TRBJ2-7; TRBD2 might be the D (5 bases). CDR1 SEHNR and CDR2 FQNEAQ come from the germline V gene (reference sequence). The CDR3 is 14 residues long. V lost 5 bases and J lost 2, with 13 bases in between. The DNA of the CDR3 is TGTGCCAGCAGCGCAGCCGGGAACCCCTACGAGCAGTACTTC. It specifies CASSAAGNPYEQYF.

This clone was found once. The CDR3, as DNA: TGTGCCAGCAGCTTAAGCTTGCGCACAGATACGCAGTATTTT. Translated: CASSLSLRTDTQYF. V usage is TRBV6-5 and J usage is TRBJ2-3, with D unresolved. Deletions cut 6 bases from V and 1 base from J, with 11 bases between. Germline assignment: CDR1 MNHEY and CDR2 SVGAGI. This CDR3 has 14 amino acids.

The rearrangement links TRBV18 to TRBJ1-4; no clear D. V was clipped by 3 bases and J by 8 bases, with 19 bases between them. The CDR3 contains 16 residues. CDR1 is KGHSH, CDR2 LQKENI, per germline. The CDR3 coding sequence is TGTGCCAGCTCACCTGATCCAGCTAGCTCTTTCGAAAAACTGTTTTTT. This translates into CASSPDPASSFEKLFF.